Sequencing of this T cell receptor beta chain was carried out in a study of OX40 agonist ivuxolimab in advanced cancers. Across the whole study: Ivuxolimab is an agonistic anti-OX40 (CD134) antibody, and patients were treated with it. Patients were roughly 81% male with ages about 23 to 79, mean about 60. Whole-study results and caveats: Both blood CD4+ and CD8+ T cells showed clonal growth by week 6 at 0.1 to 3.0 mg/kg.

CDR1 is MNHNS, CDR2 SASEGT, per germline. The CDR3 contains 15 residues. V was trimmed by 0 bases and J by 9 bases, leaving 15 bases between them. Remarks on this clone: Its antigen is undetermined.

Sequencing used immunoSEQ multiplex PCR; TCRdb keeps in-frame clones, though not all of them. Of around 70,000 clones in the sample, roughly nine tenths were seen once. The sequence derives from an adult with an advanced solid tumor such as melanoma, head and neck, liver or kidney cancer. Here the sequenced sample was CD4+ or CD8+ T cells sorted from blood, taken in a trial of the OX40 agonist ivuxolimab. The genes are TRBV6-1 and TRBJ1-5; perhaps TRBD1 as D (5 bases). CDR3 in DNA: TGTGCCAGCAGTGAAGCTACCCAGGGATGGCGGCCCCAGCATTTT. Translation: CASSEATQGWRPQHF.